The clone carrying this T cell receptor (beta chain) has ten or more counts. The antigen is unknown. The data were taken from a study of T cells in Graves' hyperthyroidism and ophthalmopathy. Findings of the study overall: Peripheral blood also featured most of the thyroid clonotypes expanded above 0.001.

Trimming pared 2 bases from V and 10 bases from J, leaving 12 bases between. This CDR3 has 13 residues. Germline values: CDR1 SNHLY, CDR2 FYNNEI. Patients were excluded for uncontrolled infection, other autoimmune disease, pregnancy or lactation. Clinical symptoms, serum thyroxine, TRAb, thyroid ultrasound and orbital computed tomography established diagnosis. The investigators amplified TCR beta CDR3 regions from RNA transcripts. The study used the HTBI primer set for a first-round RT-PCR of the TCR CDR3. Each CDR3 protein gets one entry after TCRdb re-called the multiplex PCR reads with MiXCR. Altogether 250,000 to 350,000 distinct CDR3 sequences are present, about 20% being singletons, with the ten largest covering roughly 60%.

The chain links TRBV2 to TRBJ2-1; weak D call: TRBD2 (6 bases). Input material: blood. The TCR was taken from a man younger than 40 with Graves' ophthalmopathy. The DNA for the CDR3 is TGTGCCAGCAGTGAAAGGACCCGGGGGGAGCAGTTCTTC. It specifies CASSERTRGEQFF. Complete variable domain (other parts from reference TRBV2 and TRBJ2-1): EPEVTQTPSHQVTQMGQEVILRCVPISNHLYFYWYRQILGQKVEFLVSFYNNEISEKSEIFDDQFSVERPDGSNFTLKIRSTKLEDSAMYFCASSERTRGEQFFGPGTRLTVL.